The 9 T cell receptor beta chains below come from one sample, sequenced in a study of cytomegalovirus exposure and HLA in healthy donors. With 60 Vbeta and 13 Jbeta primers, the PCR was carried out. The data were produced by immunoSEQ multiplex PCR, yet TCRdb's version contains in-frame clones alone and is incomplete. The repertoire holds over 100,000 clones, with roughly 76% as singletons. The sample comprised PBMCs. The receptors come from a woman aged 40 to 49 in good health and CMV-seropositive.

A word on this clone: At one end, the junction sequence differs from germline, possibly due to a read error. The chain joins TRBV7-7 to TRBJ2-5; 8 bases are shared with TRBD1. The CDR3 covers 15 residues. The germline gives CDR1 SSHAT, CDR2 FNYEAQ (reference sequence). CDR3 DNA sequence: TGTGCTAGCAGCTTCTTAGCACAGGGGGAAGAGACCCAGTACTTC. The encoded protein is CASSFLAQGEETQYF.

The chain has TRBV5-4 and TRBJ2-6, with a possible D match to TRBD2 (5 bases). This CDR3 spans 16 amino acids. Looked up from germline, CDR1 is SGHNT and CDR2 is YYREEE (reference sequence). V lost 4 bases to trimming and J lost 0 bases, with 11 bases between them. CDR3 sequence reads: CASSGGWGSGANVLTF. CDR3 bases: TGTGCCAGCAGCGGAGGCTGGGGCTCTGGGGCCAACGTCCTGACTTTC.

The gene calls are TRBV29-1 and TRBJ1-1, with D unresolved. The germline gives CDR1 SQVTM, CDR2 ANQGSEA. The CDR3 has 13 amino acids. Trimming took 5 bases from V and 1 from J, leaving 11 bases between them. CDR3 region: CSVWASSNTEAFF. The CDR3 DNA sequence: TGCAGCGTTTGGGCCTCGTCGAACACTGAAGCTTTCTTT. The whole variable domain, remainder taken from reference TRBV29-1 and TRBJ1-1, is SAVISQKPSRDICQRGTSLTIQCQVDSQVTMMFWYRQQPGQSLTLIATANQGSEATYESGFVIDKFPISRPNLTFSTLTVSNMSPEDSSIYLCSVWASSNTEAFFGQGTRLTVV.

The chain links TRBV11-1 to TRBJ1-1, with 10 positions matching TRBD1. The CDR3 sequence is 13 residues long. V shed 1 base, J shed 11 bases, and the junction held 4 bases outside the gene matches. Germline CDR1 and CDR2: SGHAT and FQDESV (reference sequence). CDR3 protein: CASSLEGQGYAFF. As DNA, the CDR3 is TGTGCCAGCAGCTTAGAGGGACAGGGGTACGCTTTCTTT.

The chain uses TRBV7-2 and TRBJ2-5; TRBD1 is a possible D gene (6 bases). V was clipped by 1 base and J by 7 bases, with 19 bases between them. Per the germline V gene, CDR1 is SGHTA and CDR2 is FQGNSA. The CDR3 runs 16 residues. CDR3 amino acids: CASSLGATGSSGTQYF. In nucleotides, the CDR3 is TGTGCCAGCAGCTTAGGGGCAACAGGGTCCAGCGGGACCCAGTACTTC.

V usage is TRBV5-4 and J usage is TRBJ2-3; D call uncertain. The germline V gene has CDR1 SGHNT and CDR2 YYREEE (reference sequence). The CDR3 is 17 residues long. V lost 4 bases and J 0 bases, leaving 18 bases between the germline ends. CDR3 region: CASSPNIRTTSTDTQYF. DNA of the CDR3: TGTGCCAGCAGCCCCAACATTCGAACGACTAGCACAGATACGCAGTATTTT.

This clone occurred a few times. This chain joins TRBV18 and TRBJ2-2; weak D call: TRBD2 (5 bases). The V gene's germline CDR1 is KGHSH and CDR2 LQKENI. The CDR3 totals 14 residues. Trimming stripped 3 bases from V and 8 bases from J, with 13 bases between. The CDR3 DNA follows: TGTGCCAGCTCACCGATGGCGGGCGGAGGGGAGCTGTTTTTT. Protein: CASSPMAGGGELFF.

The rearrangement joins TRBV5-4 to TRBJ2-3; 9 bases fit TRBD2. The germline V gene encodes CDR1 SGHNT and CDR2 YYREEE (reference sequence). CDR3 size: 16 residues. Losses at the gene ends were 5 bases for V and 1 base for J; bases not matched to a gene: 8. CDR3 loop: CASREGLAGGTDTQYF. CDR3 coding DNA: TGTGCCAGCAGGGAAGGGTTAGCGGGGGGCACAGATACGCAGTATTTT.

The chain couples TRBV11-2 to TRBJ2-3; no clear D. V gave up 6 bases and J gave up 1 base, with 11 bases separating them. The CDR3 is made up of 14 amino acids. The germline V gene has CDR1 SGHAT and CDR2 FQNNGV. The CDR3, as DNA: TGTGCCAGCAGAAGGATTCAGGGCACAGATACGCAGTATTTT. As protein: CASRRIQGTDTQYF.